This note documents a single TCR beta chain sequence. This clonotype has a count of ten or more. The target of this receptor is not known. Base qualities are not provided; no much larger clone lies one nucleotide away. Cut back by 0 bases and 4 bases, the V and J ends lie 10 bases apart. For CDR1 and CDR2, the germline V gene lists SGHRS and YFSETQ. From its cysteine to its phenylalanine, the CDR3 spans 14 amino acids. Solely the CDR3 DNA is kept, with 42 bases framed from the first base. This sample stems from a study of CD8 T cells in ankylosing spondylitis (dated by TCRdb to about 2017). Regarding the study in general: The study set out to find disease-linked TCR variants by profiling T cell receptor beta repertoires in ankylosing spondylitis patients and healthy donors. The whole study cohort included over a hundred healthy donors and 20 to 30 ankylosing spondylitis patients. Peripheral blood was sampled, and synovial fluid was also collected from ankylosing spondylitis patients.

Points the paper makes about the study in general: The disease-linked clones showed a CD8+ phenotype and occurred at relatively low frequencies in peripheral blood. According to the report, matched synovial fluid samples from ankylosing spondylitis patients were significantly enriched for the disease-linked clones. A TCR beta motif made up of several highly homologous amino acid variants appeared to be characteristic of blood from ankylosing spondylitis patients. Some motif variants had previously been reported in the synovial fluid and blood of reactive arthritis patients, which suggests shared mechanisms of disease initiation.

Sequencing used an Illumina HiSeq 2500. Quantitative 5'-RACE with molecular barcodes was the method used to prepare the TCR beta libraries. Turning to the authors' computational methods: To identify disease-linked TCR variants, a new computational method was used, one built on a probabilistic model of VDJ rearrangement. The public reads were run again by TCRdb, first through fastp at Q25 and then through MiXCR, and only productive beta chains were kept. Each entry is one CDR3 protein sequence, shown with its most common DNA and genes. In this record, the V and J calls reflect TCRdb's handling and not the investigators' own analysis. Across this sample there are more than 400,000 distinct CDR3 sequences, with about 5% seen only once. Approximately 3.5% of the sample goes to the ten largest clones.

The rearrangement joined TRBV5-1 to TRBJ1-2, with TRBD1 as a weak D call on 5 bases. The TCR originated in a male donor with ankylosing spondylitis. The material sequenced was blood, either unsorted or a sorted T cell fraction (not recorded which). The nucleotide sequence is given as TGCGCCAGCAGCTTGGGGGGGACGGGCTATGGCTACACCTTC. Translated, it gives CASSLGGTGYGYTF.